A few counts support the clone carrying this T cell receptor beta chain. Its antigen remains unknown. The CDR3 has 16 residues. V was clipped by 0 bases and J by 0 bases, with 13 bases between them. Germline V CDR1 and CDR2: SGHDT, YYEEEE. A multiplex PCR was run with 60 Vbeta primers and 13 Jbeta primers. TCRdb keeps only in-frame clones here, not all; method: immunoSEQ multiplex PCR. The sample yields some 200,000 clones, more than 75% seen once. This sample is drawn from a study of cytomegalovirus exposure and HLA in healthy donors. Study-wide results and limits: The availability of immune exposure information extended only to CMV serostatus. It was confirmed in vitro that a few of the CMV-associated chains were specific for CMV antigens. A later analysis, which compared TCR beta chains of equal frequency, found the HLA-associated ones more clonally expanded.

Sequencing was carried out using PBMCs. This receptor was taken from a woman aged 50 to 65 in good health and CMV-seropositive. The V gene is TRBV5-6, the J gene TRBJ2-7, with D possibly matching TRBD1 (5 bases). The CDR3 sequence is CASSLAGPQISYEQYF. CDR3 coding DNA: TGTGCCAGCAGCTTGGCAGGGCCTCAGATCTCCTACGAGCAGTACTTC.